This TCR beta chain appears in the sequencing data of a study of CD8 T cells in ankylosing spondylitis. TCRdb analysed the 5' RACE reads with MiXCR anew, one entry per CDR3 protein. Here the sample spans 250,000 or so distinct CDR3 sequences, about 10% being singletons. Overall study results and limits: Reported data indicate significant enrichment of disease-linked clones within matched ankylosing spondylitis synovial fluid.

Trimming took off 2 bases at V and 3 bases at J, with 13 bases between the two ends. Germline lookup yields CDR1 SEHNR and CDR2 FQNEAQ (reference sequence). The CDR3 runs to 15 residues. This clonotype was seen more than once but under ten times. Its antigen is not identified. The sample comprised blood, either unsorted or a sorted T cell fraction (not recorded which). The chain employs TRBV7-9 and TRBJ2-5; TRBD2 is a possible D gene (6 bases). The TCR was taken from a male donor with ankylosing spondylitis or in good health (not recorded which). The CDR3 DNA reads TGTGCCAGCAGCTTATGGAGGGTTTACAAAGAGACCCAGTACTTC. Its translation: CASSLWRVYKETQYF.